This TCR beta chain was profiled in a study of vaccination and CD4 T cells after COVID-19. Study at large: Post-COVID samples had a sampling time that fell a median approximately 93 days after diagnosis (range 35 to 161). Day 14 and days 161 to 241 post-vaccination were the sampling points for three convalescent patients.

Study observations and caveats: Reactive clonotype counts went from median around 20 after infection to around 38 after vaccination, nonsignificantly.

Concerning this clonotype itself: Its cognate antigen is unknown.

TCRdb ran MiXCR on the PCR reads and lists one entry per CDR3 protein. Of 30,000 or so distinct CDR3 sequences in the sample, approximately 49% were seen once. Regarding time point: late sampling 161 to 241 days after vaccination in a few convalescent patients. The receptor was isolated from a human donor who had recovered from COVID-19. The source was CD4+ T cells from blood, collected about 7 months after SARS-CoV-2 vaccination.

CDR3 DNA sequence: TGTGCCATCAGTGAGCCCGGAACTGAAGCTTTCTTT. Translated: CAISEPGTEAFF. This chain connects TRBV10-3 to TRBJ1-1; no firm D call. Trimming stripped 2 bases from V and 5 bases from J, with 6 bases between. The length of the CDR3 is 12 residues. CDR1 is ENHRY, CDR2 SYGVKD, per germline.